This is a list of T cell receptor beta chains from one sample in a study of CD8+ T cells in alopecia areata. Assay used: immunoSEQ multiplex PCR; TCRdb lists only in-frame clones, some missing. The sample records about 6,400 clones, under 70% being singletons. The material sequenced was skin, taken at week 4, from a patient treated with tofacitinib. The source of these receptors is a human donor with alopecia areata. The CDR3 runs from the conserved cysteine through the conserved F or W. Fields, in order: J gene, clone size, V gene, D gene, CDR3 DNA, CDR3 protein. D genes are given only for firm matches. A clone size is listed for some rows: how often the clone was seen (once, few, many), or a class if it is expanded.

J: TRBJ2-7
size: -
V: TRBV4-1
D: TRBD1
DNA: TGCGCCAGCAGCCGAGGACTTACCGACAGGGAGTTCTCCTACGAGCAGTACTTC
CDR3: CASSRGLTDREFSYEQYF

J: TRBJ2-1
size: few
V: TRBV18
D: -
DNA: TGTGCCAGCTCACCCAGCTGGAGCTCCTACAATGAGCAGTTCTTC
CDR3: CASSPSWSSYNEQFF

J: TRBJ2-7
size: -
V: TRBV6-5
D: TRBD1
DNA: TGTGCCAGCAGACCCCGGGACAGGGGGCTTTACGAGCAGTACTTC
CDR3: CASRPRDRGLYEQYF

J: TRBJ2-1
size: -
V: TRBV11-3
D: TRBD2
DNA: TGTGCCAGCAGCGTTAGATGGCTAGCGGGAGCATATGAGCAGTTCTTC
CDR3: CASSVRWLAGAYEQFF

J: TRBJ2-3
size: few
V: TRBV5-1
D: -
DNA: TGCGCCAGCAGCTTGAGGGCAAGACGCACAGATACGCAGTATTTT
CDR3: CASSLRARRTDTQYF

J: TRBJ1-4
size: -
V: TRBV27
D: TRBD1
DNA: TGTGCCAGCAGTTCCAAAGGACAGGTTTTTGGAAAACTGTTTTTT
CDR3: CASSSKGQVFGKLFF

J: TRBJ2-7
size: -
V: TRBV4-1
D: TRBD2
DNA: TGCGCCAGCAGCCAAGCGGTAGGAGCGGGGGGTCTCTACGAGCAGTACTTC
CDR3: CASSQAVGAGGLYEQYF

J: TRBJ2-7
size: -
V: TRBV23-1
D: -
DNA: TGCGCCAGCAGTCCTCTAGGACCTTTGGAAGAGCAGTACTTC
CDR3: CASSPLGPLEEQYF

J: TRBJ1-3
size: few
V: TRBV6-6
D: -
DNA: TGTGCCAGCAGTATAGGATTCTCTGGAAACACCATATATTTT
CDR3: CASSIGFSGNTIYF

J: TRBJ2-7
size: -
V: TRBV27
D: -
DNA: TGTGCCAGCAGCCCAGGGGCATCCTACGAGCAGTACTTC
CDR3: CASSPGASYEQYF

J: TRBJ2-1
size: -
V: TRBV19
D: TRBD1
DNA: TGTGCCAGTAGTATCGGGACAGGGAGAGTTGGCAATGAGCAGTTCTTC
CDR3: CASSIGTGRVGNEQFF

J: TRBJ2-7
size: -
V: TRBV7-9
D: TRBD2
DNA: TGTGCCAGCAGTTCCAAGCGGGAGGAATACGAGCAGTACTTC
CDR3: CASSSKREEYEQYF

J: TRBJ2-3
size: -
V: TRBV7-8
D: -
DNA: TGTGCCAGCACTACCCGACTCCGCACAGATACGCAGTATTTT
CDR3: CASTTRLRTDTQYF

J: TRBJ1-1
size: -
V: TRBV5-4
D: TRBD1
DNA: TGTGCCAGCAGGTGGGGACAGGGAGGTCCTGAAGCTTTCTTT
CDR3: CASRWGQGGPEAFF